This record covers a single T cell receptor beta chain. The sample comes from a study of blood T cell repertoires in COVID-19. For the study at large: Researchers got acute and convalescent COVID-19 samples from the United States, Italy and Spain. T cells, B-cell-depleted T cells, or PBMCs supplied cDNA or gDNA.

The CDR3 runs 15 residues. Trimming at V came to 3 bases and at J to 1 base, leaving 5 bases not matched to a gene. Germline assignment: CDR1 LGHDT and CDR2 YNNKEL (reference sequence). Seattle's cohort entered during active infection and was followed longitudinally. Repertoires were generated with immunoSEQ multiplex PCR, while TCRdb's copy carries only in-frame clones and drops some. The sample consists of approximately 400,000 clones, around 89% of them appearing once. The chain links TRBV3-1 (or the pseudogene TRBV3-2) to TRBJ2-7; 8 nucleotides agree with TRBD1. The source of this sequence is a woman in her forties or fifties with COVID-19, enrolled during active disease. Sequencing used peripheral blood. Written as DNA, the CDR3 is TGTGCCAGCAGCCACGGACAGGGACCATCCTACGAGCAGTACTTC. Protein product: CASSHGQGPSYEQYF.